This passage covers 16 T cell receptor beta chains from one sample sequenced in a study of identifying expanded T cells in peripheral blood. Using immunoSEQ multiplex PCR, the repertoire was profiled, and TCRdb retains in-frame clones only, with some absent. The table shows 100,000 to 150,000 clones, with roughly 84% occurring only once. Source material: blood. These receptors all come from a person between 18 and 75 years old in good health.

The CDR3 sequence is CASSLKQPGVYGYTF. The DNA for the CDR3 is TGTGCCAGCAGCCTAAAACAACCGGGCGTCTATGGCTACACCTTC. The V and J genes are TRBV7-9 and TRBJ1-2; D not resolved. In germline, CDR1 is SEHNR, CDR2 FQNEAQ (reference sequence). V was shortened by 5 bases and J by 4 bases, with 17 bases between the two germline ends. The CDR3 covers 15 residues.

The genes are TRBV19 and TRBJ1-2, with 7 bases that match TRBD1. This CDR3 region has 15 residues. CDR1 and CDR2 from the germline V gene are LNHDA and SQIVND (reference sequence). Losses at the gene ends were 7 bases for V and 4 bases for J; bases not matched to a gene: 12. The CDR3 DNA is TGTGCCAGTACCCCCCAAACCGGGACAGTCTATGGCTACACCTTC. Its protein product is CASTPQTGTVYGYTF.

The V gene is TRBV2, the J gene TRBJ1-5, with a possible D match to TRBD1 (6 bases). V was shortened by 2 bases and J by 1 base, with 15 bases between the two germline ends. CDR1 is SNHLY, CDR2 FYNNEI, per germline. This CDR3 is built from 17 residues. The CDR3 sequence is CASSEQGSWGSNQPQHF. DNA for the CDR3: TGTGCCAGCAGTGAACAGGGGAGCTGGGGAAGCAATCAGCCCCAGCATTTT.

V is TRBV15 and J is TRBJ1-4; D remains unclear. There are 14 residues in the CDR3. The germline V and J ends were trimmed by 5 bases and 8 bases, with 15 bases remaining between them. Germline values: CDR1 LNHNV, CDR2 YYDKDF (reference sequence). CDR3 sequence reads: CATSGPGSEEKLFF. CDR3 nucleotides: TGTGCCACCAGCGGTCCAGGAAGTGAAGAAAAACTGTTTTTT.

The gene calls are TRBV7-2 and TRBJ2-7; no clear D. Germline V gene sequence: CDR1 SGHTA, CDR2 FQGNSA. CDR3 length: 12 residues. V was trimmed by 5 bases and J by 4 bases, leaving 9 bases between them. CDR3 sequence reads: CASSQDGYEQYF. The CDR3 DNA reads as TGTGCCAGCAGCCAGGACGGGTACGAGCAGTACTTC.

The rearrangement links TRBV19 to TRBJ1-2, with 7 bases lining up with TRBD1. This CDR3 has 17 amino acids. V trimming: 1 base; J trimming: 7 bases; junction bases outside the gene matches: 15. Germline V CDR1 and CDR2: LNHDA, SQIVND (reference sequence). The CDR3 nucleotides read TGTGCCAGTAGTATAGGACGGATTATGACAGGGCACTTTGGCTACACCTTC. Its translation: CASSIGRIMTGHFGYTF.

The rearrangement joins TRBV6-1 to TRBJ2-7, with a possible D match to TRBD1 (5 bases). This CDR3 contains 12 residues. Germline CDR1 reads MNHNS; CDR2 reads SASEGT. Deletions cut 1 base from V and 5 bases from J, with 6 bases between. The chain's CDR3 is CASSEEGNEQYF. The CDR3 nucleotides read TGTGCCAGCAGTGAAGAGGGGAACGAGCAGTACTTC.

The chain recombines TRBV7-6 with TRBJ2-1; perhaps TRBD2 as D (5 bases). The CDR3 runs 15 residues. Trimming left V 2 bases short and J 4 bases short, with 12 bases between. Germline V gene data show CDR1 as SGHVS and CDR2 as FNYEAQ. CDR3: CASSLSRGSYNEQFF. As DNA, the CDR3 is TGTGCCAGCAGCTTATCACGGGGTTCTTACAATGAGCAGTTCTTC.

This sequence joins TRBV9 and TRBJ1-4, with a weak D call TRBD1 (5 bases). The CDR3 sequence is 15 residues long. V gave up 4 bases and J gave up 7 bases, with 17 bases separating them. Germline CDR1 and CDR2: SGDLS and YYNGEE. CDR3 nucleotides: TGTGCCAGCAGCTCCCTTCAGGGTTCGGGTGAAAAACTGTTTTTT. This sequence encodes CASSSLQGSGEKLFF.

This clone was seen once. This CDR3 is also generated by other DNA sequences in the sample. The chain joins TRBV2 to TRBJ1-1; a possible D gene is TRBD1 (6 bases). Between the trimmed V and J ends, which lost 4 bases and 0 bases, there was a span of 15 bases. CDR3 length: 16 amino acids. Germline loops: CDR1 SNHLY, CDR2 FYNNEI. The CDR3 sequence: CASSGLGGFMNTEAFF. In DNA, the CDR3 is TGTGCCAGCAGTGGCTTAGGGGGGTTCATGAACACTGAAGCTTTCTTT.

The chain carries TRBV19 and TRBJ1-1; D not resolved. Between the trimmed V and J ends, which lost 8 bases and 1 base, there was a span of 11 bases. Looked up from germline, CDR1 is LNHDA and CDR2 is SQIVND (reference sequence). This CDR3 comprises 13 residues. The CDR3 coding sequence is TGTGCCAGTTGCAGAACCCGGAACACTGAAGCTTTCTTT. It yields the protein CASCRTRNTEAFF.

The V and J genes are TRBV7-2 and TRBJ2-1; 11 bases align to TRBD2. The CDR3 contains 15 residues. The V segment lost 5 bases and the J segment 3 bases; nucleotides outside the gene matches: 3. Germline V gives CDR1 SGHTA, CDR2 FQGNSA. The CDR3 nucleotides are TGTGCCAGCAGCGCGGGACTAGCGGTCTACAATGAGCAGTTCTTC. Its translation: CASSAGLAVYNEQFF. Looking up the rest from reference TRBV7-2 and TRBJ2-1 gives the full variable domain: GAGVSQSPSNKVTEKGKDVELRCDPISGHTALYWYRQSLGQGLEFLIYFQGNSAPDKSGLPSDRFSAERTGGSVSTLTIQRTQQEDSAVYLCASSAGLAVYNEQFFGPGTRLTVL.

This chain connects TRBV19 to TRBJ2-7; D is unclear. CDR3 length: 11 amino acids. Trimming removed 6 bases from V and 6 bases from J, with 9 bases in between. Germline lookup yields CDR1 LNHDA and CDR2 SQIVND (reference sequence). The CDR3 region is CASSLGFEQYF. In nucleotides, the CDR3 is TGTGCCAGTAGCCTGGGCTTCGAGCAGTACTTC.

The CDR3 nucleotides are TGCGCCAGCAGCCAAGTTTTTCTGTCTGGAAACACCATATATTTT. Protein sequence: CASSQVFLSGNTIYF. The rearrangement joins TRBV4-1 to TRBJ1-3; D unresolved. Trimming stripped 1 base from V and 1 base from J, with 8 bases between. The CDR3 consists of 15 residues. CDR1 is MGHRA and CDR2 is YSYEKL in the germline V gene.

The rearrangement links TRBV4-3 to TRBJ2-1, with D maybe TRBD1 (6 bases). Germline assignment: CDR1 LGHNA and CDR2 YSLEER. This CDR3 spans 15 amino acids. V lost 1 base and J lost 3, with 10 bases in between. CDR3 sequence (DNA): TGCGCCAGCAGCCAAGGGCAGGGGTACTACAATGAGCAGTTCTTC. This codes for CASSQGQGYYNEQFF.

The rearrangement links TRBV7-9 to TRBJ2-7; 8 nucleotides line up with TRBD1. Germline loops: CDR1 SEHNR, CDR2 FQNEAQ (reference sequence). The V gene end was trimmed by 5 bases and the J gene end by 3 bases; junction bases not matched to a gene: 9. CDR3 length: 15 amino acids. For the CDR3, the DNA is TGTGCCAGCAGCGGCGACAGGGGAACGAGCTACGAGCAGTACTTC. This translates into CASSGDRGTSYEQYF.